This T cell receptor beta chain was observed in a study of T cell repertoires in cytomegalovirus infection. Study-level information: CMV infection together with matching HLA type was indicated by public TCR beta signatures.

V dropped 0 bases and J dropped 7; count of bases not matched to a gene: 12. Germline CDR1 and CDR2: SGHVS and FNYEAQ. This CDR3 is 17 amino acids long. Via MiXCR, TCRdb re-called the reads, giving one row per CDR3 protein. The sample lists about 900,000 distinct CDR3 sequences, roughly 30% occurring once. Many counts were recorded for this clonotype. Its antigen is not known. General study results and limits: Accumulated public TCR beta family frequency recognized individuals carrying CMV together with the relevant HLA.

The sequence derives from a human donor in good health (CMV status not recorded). Some clones in this sample may be carry-over from other donors' samples. The V call is TRBV7-6, the J call TRBJ2-1, with 7 bases that match TRBD1. The source material was cultured CD8+ T cells from PBMCs, sampled from culture after CMV antigen stimulation. The DNA for the CDR3 is TGTGCCAGCAGCTTAGCGTGGACGACAGGGTGGCCGAATGAGCAGTTCTTC. Protein: CASSLAWTTGWPNEQFF.